This T cell receptor (beta chain) is from a study of PD-L1 blockade in urothelial cancer. Overall study: Blood analysis took place 3 weeks (second dose) and 6 weeks after treatment start.

V was trimmed by 0 bases and J by 8 bases, leaving 14 bases between them. The germline V gene has CDR1 SGHKS and CDR2 YYEKEE (reference sequence). The CDR3 is 15 residues long. Profiled with immunoSEQ multiplex PCR; TCRdb holds only in-frame clones, not every one. The data hold approximately 46,000 clones, with about 90% observed a single time. The TCR comes from a man aged 55 to 69 with urothelial cancer. Sequences were derived from PBMCs, sampled around atezolizumab (anti-PD-L1) treatment. The rearrangement uses TRBV5-5 and TRBJ1-4; no clear D gene. This CDR3 reads CASSLAQPVKEKLFF. DNA for the CDR3: TGTGCCAGCAGCTTGGCACAGCCGGTAAAGGAAAAACTGTTTTTT.